The 3 T cell receptor beta chains below come from one sample, sequenced in a study of shared clonotypes between healthy human individuals. TCRdb's copy holds only in-frame clones and misses some; the assay was immunoSEQ multiplex PCR. The table lists approximately 2.5 million clones, about 92% of them singletons. What was sequenced was naive CD4+ T cells sorted from blood. Regarding subset: CD45RA+ positively selected. The origin of the receptors is a man younger than 35 in good health.

The gene calls are TRBV18 and TRBJ2-1; 11 nucleotides align to TRBD2. This CDR3 spans 15 amino acids. Germline assignment: CDR1 KGHSH and CDR2 LQKENI. With 4 bases clipped from V and 9 bases from J, the junction kept 8 bases outside the gene matches. The CDR3 region is CASSLGTSGTLEQFF. DNA of the CDR3: TGTGCCAGCTCACTCGGGACTAGCGGCACCCTTGAGCAGTTCTTC.

Concerning this clone itself: The same CDR3 can be traced to other DNA sequences in this sample. The V and J genes are TRBV11-2 and TRBJ2-1, with D hard to call. The V gene lost 5 bases and the J gene lost 0 bases, with 11 bases spanning the gap. CDR3 length: 15 residues. From germline, CDR1 is SGHAT and CDR2 FQNNGV. The CDR3 is CASSLGRSSYNEQFF. The CDR3 coding sequence is TGTGCCAGCAGCCTCGGACGAAGCTCCTACAATGAGCAGTTCTTC. The full variable domain, completed using reference TRBV11-2 and TRBJ2-1, is EAGVAQSPRYKIIEKRQSVAFWCNPISGHATLYWYQQILGQGPKLLIQFQNNGVVDDSQLPKDRFSAERLKGVDSTLKIQPAKLEDSAVYLCASSLGRSSYNEQFFGPGTRLTVL.

The V gene is TRBV11-2, the J gene TRBJ1-6; D unresolved. CDR1 and CDR2 from the germline V gene are SGHAT and FQNNGV. The CDR3 extends over 17 amino acids. Trimming took off 5 bases at V and 2 bases at J, with 16 bases between the two ends. As DNA, the CDR3 is TGTGCCAGCAGCCCTCTCGGCGGAACGGCCTATAATTCACCCCTCCACTTT. Amino acids: CASSPLGGTAYNSPLHF.